Listed here are 9 T cell receptor beta chains from one sample, sequenced in a study of blood T cell repertoires in COVID-19. Sequenced by immunoSEQ multiplex PCR; TCRdb stores in-frame clones only, minus some. The sample consists of roughly 58,000 clones, about 75% of them appearing once. The sample was peripheral blood. The receptors stem from a man aged 50 or older with active or convalescent COVID-19.

The chain is built from TRBV7-9 and TRBJ2-1, with D tentatively TRBD2 (6 bases). There are 14 residues in the CDR3. CDR1 is SEHNR and CDR2 is FQNEAQ in the germline V gene (reference sequence). V was cut by 6 bases and J by 0 bases, with 9 bases left in between. In DNA form, the CDR3 reads TGTGCCAGCAGGGGAGGTAGCTCCTACAATGAGCAGTTCTTC. Amino acids: CASRGGSSYNEQFF.

This chain's CDR3 is CASSRLERGGYNEQFF. In nucleotides, the CDR3 is TGTGCCAGCAGCAGACTTGAGCGGGGGGGCTACAATGAGCAGTTCTTC. The chain combines TRBV9 with TRBJ2-1; TRBD2 matches at 10 bases. The ends lost 4 bases at V and 3 bases at J; junction bases unmatched: 7. From germline, CDR1 is SGDLS and CDR2 YYNGEE. CDR3 size: 16 residues.

V usage is TRBV19 and J usage is TRBJ2-3; TRBD1 agrees at 7 bases. Germline V gene sequence: CDR1 LNHDA, CDR2 SQIVND (reference sequence). The length of the CDR3 is 17 residues. With V trimmed by 1 base and J by 5 bases, 12 bases remained unmatched. The CDR3 reads CASSIGPDRYRVDTQYF. The DNA for the CDR3 is TGTGCCAGTAGTATAGGTCCGGACAGGTACCGAGTAGATACGCAGTATTTT.

By proportion, this clone is medium-sized (0.01 to 0.1%). The rearrangement joins TRBV4-2 to TRBJ2-7; possibly TRBD1 for D (6 bases). The CDR3 is 15 amino acids. CDR1 and CDR2 (germline): LGHNA, YNFKEQ. The V end lost 1 base, the J end lost 4 bases, and 14 bases lay between the germline ends. CDR3 bases: TGTGCCAGCAGCCAAGGGTCACAGGGACCGTACGAGCAGTACTTC. It translates to CASSQGSQGPYEQYF.

This rearrangement joins TRBV11-2 to TRBJ2-2; D is possibly TRBD1 (5 bases). The CDR3 has 17 amino acids. CDR1 is SGHAT and CDR2 is FQNNGV in the germline V gene. V shed 2 bases and J shed 6 bases, with 19 bases lying between them. CDR3 sequence reads: CASSLWFPGQHSGELFF. The CDR3 nucleotides read TGTGCCAGCAGCTTATGGTTTCCCGGACAACATTCCGGGGAGCTGTTTTTT. Filled out from reference TRBV11-2 and TRBJ2-2, the complete variable domain reads EAGVAQSPRYKIIEKRQSVAFWCNPISGHATLYWYQQILGQGPKLLIQFQNNGVVDDSQLPKDRFSAERLKGVDSTLKIQPAKLEDSAVYLCASSLWFPGQHSGELFFGEGSRLTVL.

The DNA for the CDR3 is TGCAGCGTTGAACCCAGGGGGCTGGGGGAGACCCAGTACTTC. Protein product: CSVEPRGLGETQYF. V and J are TRBV29-1 and TRBJ2-5; 8 bases match TRBD1. The CDR3 consists of 14 residues. CDR1 and CDR2 from the germline V gene are SQVTM and ANQGSEA. V was pared by 2 bases and J by 5 bases, with 7 bases of the junction left unmatched.

This clone appeared once. This sequence joins TRBV5-8 and TRBJ1-4, with 10 nucleotides matching TRBD1. CDR3 size: 19 residues. V lost 4 bases to trimming and J lost 1 base; unmatched junction nucleotides: 13. The germline gives CDR1 SGHTS, CDR2 YDEGEE. CDR3 protein: CASSPGTGEPRLTNEKLFF. In DNA form, the CDR3 reads TGTGCCAGCAGCCCCGGGACAGGGGAGCCTAGGCTAACTAATGAAAAACTGTTTTTT.

The chain recombines TRBV19 with TRBJ2-5; D gene uncertain. The CDR3 loop spans 11 amino acids. The V end lost 10 bases, the J end lost 0 bases, and 6 bases lay between the germline ends. The germline V gene has CDR1 LNHDA and CDR2 SQIVND (reference sequence). The CDR3 DNA reads as TGTGCCACAGACAACCAAGAGACCCAGTACTTC. Translation gives CATDNQETQYF.

This clone occurred once. The chain joins TRBV2 to TRBJ1-2; D unresolved. CDR3 length equals 13 residues. V was shortened by 7 bases and J by 4 bases, with 13 bases between the two germline ends. Germline assignment: CDR1 SNHLY and CDR2 FYNNEI. CDR3 sequence reads: CASIVEEGYGYTF. The CDR3 DNA is TGTGCCAGCATTGTGGAGGAAGGCTATGGCTACACCTTC. Based on the CDR3 plus reference TRBV2 and TRBJ1-2, the full variable domain is EPEVTQTPSHQVTQMGQEVILRCVPISNHLYFYWYRQILGQKVEFLVSFYNNEISEKSEIFDDQFSVERPDGSNFTLKIRSTKLEDSAMYFCASIVEEGYGYTFGSGTRLTVV.